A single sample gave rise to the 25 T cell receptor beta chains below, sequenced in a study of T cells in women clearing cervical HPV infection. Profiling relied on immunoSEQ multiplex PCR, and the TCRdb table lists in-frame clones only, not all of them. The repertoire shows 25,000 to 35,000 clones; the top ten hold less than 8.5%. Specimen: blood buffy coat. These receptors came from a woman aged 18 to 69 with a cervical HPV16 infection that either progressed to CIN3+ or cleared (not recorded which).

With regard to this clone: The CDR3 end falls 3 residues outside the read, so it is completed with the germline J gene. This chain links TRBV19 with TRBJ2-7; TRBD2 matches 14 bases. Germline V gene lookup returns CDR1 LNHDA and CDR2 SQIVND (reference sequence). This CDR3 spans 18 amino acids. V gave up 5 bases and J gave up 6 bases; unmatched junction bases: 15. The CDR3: CASSPQTSGRALPPEQYF. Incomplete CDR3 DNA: TGTGCCAGTAGTCCACAGACTAGCGGGAGGGCCCTCCCCCCCGAG.

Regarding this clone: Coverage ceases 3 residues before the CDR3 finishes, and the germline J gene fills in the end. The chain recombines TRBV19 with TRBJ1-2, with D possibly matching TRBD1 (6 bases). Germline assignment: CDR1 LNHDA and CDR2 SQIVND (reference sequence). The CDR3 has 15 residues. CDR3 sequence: CASSIVYRVADTYTF. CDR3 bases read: TGTGCCAGTAGTATAGTGTACAGGGTGGCAGATACC.

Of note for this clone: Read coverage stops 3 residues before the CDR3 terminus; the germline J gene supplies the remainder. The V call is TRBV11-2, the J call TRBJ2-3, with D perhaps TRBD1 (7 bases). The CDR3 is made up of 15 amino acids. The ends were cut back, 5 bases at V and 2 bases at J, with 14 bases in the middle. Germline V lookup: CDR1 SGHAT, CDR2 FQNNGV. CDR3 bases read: TGTGCCAGCAGCCCCAGGGGGGACTCCACAGATACG. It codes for CASSPRGDSTDT. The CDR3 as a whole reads CASSPRGDSTDTQYF. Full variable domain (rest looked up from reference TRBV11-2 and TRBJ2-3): EAGVAQSPRYKIIEKRQSVAFWCNPISGHATLYWYQQILGQGPKLLIQFQNNGVVDDSQLPKDRFSAERLKGVDSTLKIQPAKLEDSAVYLCASSPRGDSTDTQYFGPGTRLTVL.

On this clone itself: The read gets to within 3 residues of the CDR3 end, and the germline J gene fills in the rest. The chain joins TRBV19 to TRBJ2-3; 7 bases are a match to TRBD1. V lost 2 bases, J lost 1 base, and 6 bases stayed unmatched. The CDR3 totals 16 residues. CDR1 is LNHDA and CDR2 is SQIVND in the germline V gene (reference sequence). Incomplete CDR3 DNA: TGTGCCAGTAGTATACTTTCCCAGGGGGGCACAGATACG. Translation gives CASSILSQGGTDT. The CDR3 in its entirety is CASSILSQGGTDTQYF.

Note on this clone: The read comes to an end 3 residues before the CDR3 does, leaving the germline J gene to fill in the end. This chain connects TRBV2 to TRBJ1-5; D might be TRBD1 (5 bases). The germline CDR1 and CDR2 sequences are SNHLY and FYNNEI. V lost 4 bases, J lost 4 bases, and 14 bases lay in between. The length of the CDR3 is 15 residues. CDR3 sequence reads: CASSVVKGSNQPQHF. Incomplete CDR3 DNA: TGTGCCAGCAGTGTAGTTAAGGGGTCAAATCAGCCC.

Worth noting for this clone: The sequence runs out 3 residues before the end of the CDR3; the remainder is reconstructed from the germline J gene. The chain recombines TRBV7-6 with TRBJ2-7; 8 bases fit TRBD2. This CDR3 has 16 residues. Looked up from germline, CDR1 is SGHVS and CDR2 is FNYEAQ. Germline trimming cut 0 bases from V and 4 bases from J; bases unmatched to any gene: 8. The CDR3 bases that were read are TGTGCCAGCAGCTTAGCGCAGATCTCTAGCGGGTACGAG. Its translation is CASSLAQISSGYE. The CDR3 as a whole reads CASSLAQISSGYEQYF.

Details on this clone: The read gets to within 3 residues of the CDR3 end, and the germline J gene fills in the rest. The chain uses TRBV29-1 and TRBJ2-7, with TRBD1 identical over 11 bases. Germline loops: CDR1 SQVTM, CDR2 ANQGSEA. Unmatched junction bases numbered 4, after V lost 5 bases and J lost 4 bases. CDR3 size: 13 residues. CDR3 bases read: TGCAGCGTTCCGGGACAGGGGGGTTACGAG. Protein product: CSVPGQGGYE. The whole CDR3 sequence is CSVPGQGGYEQYF.

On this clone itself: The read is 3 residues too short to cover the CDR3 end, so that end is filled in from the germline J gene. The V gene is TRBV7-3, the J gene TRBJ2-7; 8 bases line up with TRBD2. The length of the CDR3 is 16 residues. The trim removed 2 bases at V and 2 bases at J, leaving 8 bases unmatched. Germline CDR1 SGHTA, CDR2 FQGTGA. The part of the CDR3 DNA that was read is TGTGCCAGCAGCTTATCTGCGGGAGGTAAGGCCTACGAG. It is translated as CASSLSAGGKAYE. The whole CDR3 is CASSLSAGGKAYEQYF.

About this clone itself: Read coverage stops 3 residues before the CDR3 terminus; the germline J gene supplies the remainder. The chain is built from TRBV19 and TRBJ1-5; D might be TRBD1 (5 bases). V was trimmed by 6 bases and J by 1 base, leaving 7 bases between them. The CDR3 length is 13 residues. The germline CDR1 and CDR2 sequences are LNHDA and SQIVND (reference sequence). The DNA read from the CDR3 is TGTGCCAGTAGGGGGGGGAGCAATCAGCCC. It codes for CASRGGSNQP. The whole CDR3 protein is CASRGGSNQPQHF.

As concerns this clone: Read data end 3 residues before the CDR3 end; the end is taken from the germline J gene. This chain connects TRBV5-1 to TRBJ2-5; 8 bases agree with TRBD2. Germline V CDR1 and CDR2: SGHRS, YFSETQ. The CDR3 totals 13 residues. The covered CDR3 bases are TGCGCCAGCAGCACGGGGGGGCCCGATACC. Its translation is CASSTGGPDT. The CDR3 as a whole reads CASSTGGPDTQYF. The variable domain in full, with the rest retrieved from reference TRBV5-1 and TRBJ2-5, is KAGVTQTPRYLIKTRGQQVTLSCSPISGHRSVSWYQQTPGQGLQFLFEYFSETQRNKGNFPGRFSGRQFSNSRSEMNVSTLELGDSALYLCASSTGGPDTQYFGPGTRLLVL.

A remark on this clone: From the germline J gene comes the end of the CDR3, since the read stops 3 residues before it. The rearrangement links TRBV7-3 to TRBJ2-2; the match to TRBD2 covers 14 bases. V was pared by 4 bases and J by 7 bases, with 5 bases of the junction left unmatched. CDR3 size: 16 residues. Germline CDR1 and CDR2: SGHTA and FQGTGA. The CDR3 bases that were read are TGTGCCAGCAGCTCCTCGACTAGCGGGGGGGTCGGGGAG. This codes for CASSSSTSGGVGE. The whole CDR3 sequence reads CASSSSTSGGVGELFF. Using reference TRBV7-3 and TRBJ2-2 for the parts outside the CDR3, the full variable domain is GAGVSQTPSNKVTEKGKYVELRCDPISGHTALYWYRQSLGQGPEFLIYFQGTGAADDSGLPNDRFFAVRPEGSVSTLKIQRTERGDSAVYLCASSSSTSGGVGELFFGEGSRLTVL.

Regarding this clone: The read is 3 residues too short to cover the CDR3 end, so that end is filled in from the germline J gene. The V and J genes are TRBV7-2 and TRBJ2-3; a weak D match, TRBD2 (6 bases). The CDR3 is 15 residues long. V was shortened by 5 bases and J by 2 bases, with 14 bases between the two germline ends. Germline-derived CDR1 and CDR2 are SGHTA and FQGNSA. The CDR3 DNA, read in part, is TGTGCCAGCAGCCCACGGGACTTCAACACAGATACG. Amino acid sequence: CASSPRDFNTDT. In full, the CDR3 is CASSPRDFNTDTQYF.

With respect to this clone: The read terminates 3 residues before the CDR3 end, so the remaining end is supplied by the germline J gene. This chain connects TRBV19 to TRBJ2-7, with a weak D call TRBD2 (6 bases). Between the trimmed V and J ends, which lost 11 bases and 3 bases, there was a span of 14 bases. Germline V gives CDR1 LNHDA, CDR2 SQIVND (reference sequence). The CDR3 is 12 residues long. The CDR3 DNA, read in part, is TGTGCCTTCTTCCGGCGGGACTACGAG. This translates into CAFFRRDYE. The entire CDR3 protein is CAFFRRDYEQYF. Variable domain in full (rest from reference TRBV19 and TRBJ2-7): DGGITQSPKYLFRKEGQNVTLSCEQNLNHDAMYWYRQDPGQGLRLIYYSQIVNDFQKGDIAEGYSVSREKKESFPLTVTSAQKNPTAFYLCAFFRRDYEQYFGPGTRLTVT.

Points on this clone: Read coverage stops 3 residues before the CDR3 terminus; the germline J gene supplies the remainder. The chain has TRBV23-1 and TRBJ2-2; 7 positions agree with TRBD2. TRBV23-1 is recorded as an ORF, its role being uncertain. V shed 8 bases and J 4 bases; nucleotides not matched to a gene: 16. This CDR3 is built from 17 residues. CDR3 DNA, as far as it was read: TGCGCCAGCGGAAGGACTAGTCCCGGAGAGGTCACCGGGGAG. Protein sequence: CASGRTSPGEVTGE. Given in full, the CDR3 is CASGRTSPGEVTGELFF.

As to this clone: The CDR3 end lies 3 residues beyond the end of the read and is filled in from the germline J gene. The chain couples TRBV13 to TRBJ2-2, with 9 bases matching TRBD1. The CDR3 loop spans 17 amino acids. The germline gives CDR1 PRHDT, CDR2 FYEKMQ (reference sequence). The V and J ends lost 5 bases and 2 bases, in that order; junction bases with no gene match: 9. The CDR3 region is CASSVGDRDINTGELFF. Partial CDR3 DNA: TGTGCCAGCAGCGTGGGGGACAGGGATATTAACACCGGGGAG.

The CDR3 sequence is CASSLGFSEAFF. The part of the CDR3 DNA that was read is TGTGCCAGCAGCTTAGGGTTTAGCGAA. The V gene is TRBV7-9, the J gene TRBJ1-1; D gene uncertain. Read sequence stops 3 residues before the CDR3 end, and the germline J gene provides the missing end. In germline, CDR1 is SEHNR, CDR2 FQNEAQ (reference sequence). CDR3 length: 12 amino acids.

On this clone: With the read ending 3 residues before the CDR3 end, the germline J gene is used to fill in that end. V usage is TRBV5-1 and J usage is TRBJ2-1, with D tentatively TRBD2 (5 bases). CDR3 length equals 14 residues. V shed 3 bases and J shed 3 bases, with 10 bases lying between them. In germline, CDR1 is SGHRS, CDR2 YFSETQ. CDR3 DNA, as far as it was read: TGCGCCAGCAGCTCCGGGGTTTTCTACAATGAG. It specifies CASSSGVFYNE. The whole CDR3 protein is CASSSGVFYNEQFF.

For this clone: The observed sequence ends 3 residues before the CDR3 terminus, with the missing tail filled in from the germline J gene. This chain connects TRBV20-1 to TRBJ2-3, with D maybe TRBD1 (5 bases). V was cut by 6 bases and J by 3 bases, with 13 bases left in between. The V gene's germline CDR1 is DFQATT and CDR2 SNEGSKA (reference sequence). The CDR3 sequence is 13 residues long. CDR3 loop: CSAPDMWTDTQYF. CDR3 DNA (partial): TGCAGTGCCCCGGACATGTGGACAGATACG.

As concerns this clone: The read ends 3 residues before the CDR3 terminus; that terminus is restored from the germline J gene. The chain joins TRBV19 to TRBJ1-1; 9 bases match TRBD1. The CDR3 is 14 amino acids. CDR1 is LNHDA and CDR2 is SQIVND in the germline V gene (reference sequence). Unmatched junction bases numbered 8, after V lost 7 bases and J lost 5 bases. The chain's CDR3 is CASNSNRGQTEAFF. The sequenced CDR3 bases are TGTGCCAGTAATTCAAACAGGGGGCAGACTGAA.

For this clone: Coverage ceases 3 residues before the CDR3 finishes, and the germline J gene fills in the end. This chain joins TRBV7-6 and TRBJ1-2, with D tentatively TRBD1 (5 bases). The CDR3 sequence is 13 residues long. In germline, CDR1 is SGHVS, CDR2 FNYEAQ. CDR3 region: CASSLESKGSYTF. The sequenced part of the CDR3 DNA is TGTGCCAGCAGCTTAGAATCAAAGGGGAGC.

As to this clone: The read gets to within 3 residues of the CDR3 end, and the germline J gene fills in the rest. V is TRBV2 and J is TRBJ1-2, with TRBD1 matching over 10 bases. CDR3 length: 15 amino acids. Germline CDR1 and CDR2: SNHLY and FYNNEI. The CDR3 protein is CASSLPGQGKGDYTF. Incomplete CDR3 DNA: TGTGCCAGCAGTCTCCCGGGACAGGGGAAAGGCGAC.

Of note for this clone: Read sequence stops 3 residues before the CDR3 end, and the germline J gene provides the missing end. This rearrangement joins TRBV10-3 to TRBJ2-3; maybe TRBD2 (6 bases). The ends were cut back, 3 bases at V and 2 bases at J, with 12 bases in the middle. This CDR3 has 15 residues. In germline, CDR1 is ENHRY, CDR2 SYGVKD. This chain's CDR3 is CAISDGTSHTDTQYF. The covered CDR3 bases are TGTGCCATCAGTGACGGGACTTCCCACACAGATACG.

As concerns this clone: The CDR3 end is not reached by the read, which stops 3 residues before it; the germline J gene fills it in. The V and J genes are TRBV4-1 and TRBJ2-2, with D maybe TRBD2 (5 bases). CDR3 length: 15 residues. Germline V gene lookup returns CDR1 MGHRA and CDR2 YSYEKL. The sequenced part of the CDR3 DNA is TGCGCCAGCAGCCAAGTGGCCGGGGATAATGAAAAG. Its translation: CASSQVAGDNEK. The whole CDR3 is CASSQVAGDNEKLFF.

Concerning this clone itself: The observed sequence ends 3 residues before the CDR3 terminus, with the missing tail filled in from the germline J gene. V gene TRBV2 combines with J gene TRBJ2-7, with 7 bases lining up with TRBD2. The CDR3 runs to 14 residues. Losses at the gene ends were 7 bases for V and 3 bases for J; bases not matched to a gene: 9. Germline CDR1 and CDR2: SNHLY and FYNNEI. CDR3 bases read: TGTGCCAGCAATGGCGGGGGAATAAACTACGAG. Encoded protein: CASNGGGINYE. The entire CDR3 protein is CASNGGGINYEQYF.

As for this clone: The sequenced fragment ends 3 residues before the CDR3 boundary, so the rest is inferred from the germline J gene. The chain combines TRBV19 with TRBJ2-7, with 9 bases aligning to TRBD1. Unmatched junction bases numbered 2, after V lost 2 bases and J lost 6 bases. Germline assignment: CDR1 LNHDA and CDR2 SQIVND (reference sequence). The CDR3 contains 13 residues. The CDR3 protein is CASSITGQGEQYF. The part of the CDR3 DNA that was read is TGTGCCAGTAGTATAACGGGACAGGGCGAG.